This T cell receptor beta chain stems from a study of cytomegalovirus exposure and HLA in healthy donors. Whole-study results and caveats: There were a few CMV-associated chains whose specificity for CMV antigens was confirmed in vitro.

Amplification used 60 Vbeta primers and 13 Jbeta primers. TCRdb's table, derived via immunoSEQ multiplex PCR, lists solely in-frame clones and lacks some. The sample's table shows 120,000 to 150,000 clones. Germline CDR1 reads LNHDA; CDR2 reads SQIVND (reference sequence). The CDR3 is 13 residues long. V lost 7 bases and J lost 7, with 16 bases in between. With respect to this clone: The antigen is not known.

The chain combines TRBV19 with TRBJ2-5; possibly TRBD1 for D (6 bases). The sequence came from a woman aged 50 to 65 in good health and CMV-seronegative. Sequencing was done on a sample of PBMCs. The CDR3 sequence is CASKAQGSLTQYF. The CDR3 region has the DNA TGTGCCAGTAAAGCCCAGGGGTCCCTGACCCAGTACTTC.